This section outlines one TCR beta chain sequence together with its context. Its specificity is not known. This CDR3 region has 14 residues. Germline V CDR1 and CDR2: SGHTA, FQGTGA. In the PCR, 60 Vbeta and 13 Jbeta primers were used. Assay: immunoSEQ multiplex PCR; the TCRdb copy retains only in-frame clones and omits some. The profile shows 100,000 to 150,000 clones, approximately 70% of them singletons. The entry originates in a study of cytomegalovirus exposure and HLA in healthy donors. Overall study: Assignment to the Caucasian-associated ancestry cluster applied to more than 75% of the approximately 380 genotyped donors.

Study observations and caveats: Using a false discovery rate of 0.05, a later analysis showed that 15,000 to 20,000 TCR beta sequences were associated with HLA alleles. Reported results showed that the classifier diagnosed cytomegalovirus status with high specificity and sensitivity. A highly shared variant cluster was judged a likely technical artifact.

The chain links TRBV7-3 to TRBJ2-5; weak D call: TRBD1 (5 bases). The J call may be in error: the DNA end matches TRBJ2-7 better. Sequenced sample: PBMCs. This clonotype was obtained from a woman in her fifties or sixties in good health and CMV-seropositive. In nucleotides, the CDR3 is TGTGCCAGCAGCTTAACCGACAGCTCCTACGAGCAGTACTTC. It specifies CASSLTDSSYEQYF.